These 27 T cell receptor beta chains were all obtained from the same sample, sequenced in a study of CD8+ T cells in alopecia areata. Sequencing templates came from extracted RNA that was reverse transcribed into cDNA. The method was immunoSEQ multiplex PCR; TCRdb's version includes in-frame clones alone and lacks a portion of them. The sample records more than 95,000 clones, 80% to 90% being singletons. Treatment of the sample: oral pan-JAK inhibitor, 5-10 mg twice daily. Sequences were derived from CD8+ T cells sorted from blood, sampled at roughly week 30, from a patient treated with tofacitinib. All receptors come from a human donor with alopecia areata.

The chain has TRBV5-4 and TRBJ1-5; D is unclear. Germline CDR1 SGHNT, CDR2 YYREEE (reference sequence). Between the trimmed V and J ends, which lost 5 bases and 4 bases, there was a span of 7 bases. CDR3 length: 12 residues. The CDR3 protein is CASSYGNQPQHF. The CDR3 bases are TGTGCCAGCAGTTATGGGAATCAGCCCCAGCATTTT.

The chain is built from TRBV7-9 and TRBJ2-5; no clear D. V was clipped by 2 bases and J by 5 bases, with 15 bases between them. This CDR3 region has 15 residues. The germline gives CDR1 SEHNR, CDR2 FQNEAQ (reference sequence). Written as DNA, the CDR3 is TGTGCCAGCAGCTTAACACTGAAATCCCGTGAGACCCAGTACTTC. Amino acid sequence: CASSLTLKSRETQYF.

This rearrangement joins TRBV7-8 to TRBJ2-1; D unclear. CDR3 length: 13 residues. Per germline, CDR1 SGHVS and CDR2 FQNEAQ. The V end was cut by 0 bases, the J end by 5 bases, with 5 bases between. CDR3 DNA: TGTGCCAGCAGCTTAGCCCCGGACAATGAGCAGTTCTTC. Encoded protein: CASSLAPDNEQFF. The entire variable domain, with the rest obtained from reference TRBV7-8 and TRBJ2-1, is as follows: GAGVSQSPRYKVAKRGQDVALRCDPISGHVSLFWYQQALGQGPEFLTYFQNEAQLDKSGLPSDRFFAERPEGSVSTLKIQRTQQEDSAVYLCASSLAPDNEQFFGPGTRLTVL.

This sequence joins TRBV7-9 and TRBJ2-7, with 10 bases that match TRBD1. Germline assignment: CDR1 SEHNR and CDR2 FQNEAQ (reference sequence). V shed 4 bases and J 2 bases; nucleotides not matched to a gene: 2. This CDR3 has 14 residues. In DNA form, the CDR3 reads TGTGCCAGCAGCTCCGACAGGGGGCCCTACGAGCAGTACTTC. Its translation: CASSSDRGPYEQYF.

The CDR3 here is CASGTGQGATQYF. In DNA, the CDR3 is TGTGCCAGCGGAACAGGACAGGGTGCGACCCAGTACTTC. The V and J genes are TRBV27 and TRBJ2-5; 8 positions match TRBD1. V shed 8 bases, J shed 7 bases, and the junction held 9 bases outside the gene matches. This CDR3 is 13 amino acids long. Germline-derived CDR1 and CDR2 are MNHEY and SMNVEV (reference sequence).

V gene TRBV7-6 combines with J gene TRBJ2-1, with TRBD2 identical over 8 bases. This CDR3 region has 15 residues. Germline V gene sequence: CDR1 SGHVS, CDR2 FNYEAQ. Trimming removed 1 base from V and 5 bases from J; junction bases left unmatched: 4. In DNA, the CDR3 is TGTGCCAGCAGCTTAGGGGTTAGCGGGGACAATGAGCAGTTCTTC. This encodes CASSLGVSGDNEQFF.

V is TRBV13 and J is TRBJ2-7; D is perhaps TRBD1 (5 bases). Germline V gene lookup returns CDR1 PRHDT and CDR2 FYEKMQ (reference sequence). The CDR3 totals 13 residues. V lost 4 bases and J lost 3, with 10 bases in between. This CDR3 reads CASSSQGRYEQYF. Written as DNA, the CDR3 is TGTGCCAGCAGCTCCCAGGGTCGCTACGAGCAGTACTTC.

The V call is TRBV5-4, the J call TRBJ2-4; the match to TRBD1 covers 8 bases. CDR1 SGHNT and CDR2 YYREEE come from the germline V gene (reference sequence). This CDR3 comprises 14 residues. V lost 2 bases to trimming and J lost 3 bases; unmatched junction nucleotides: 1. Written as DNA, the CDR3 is TGTGCCAGCAGCTTACAGGGGGGCAAAAACATTCAGTACTTC. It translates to CASSLQGGKNIQYF.

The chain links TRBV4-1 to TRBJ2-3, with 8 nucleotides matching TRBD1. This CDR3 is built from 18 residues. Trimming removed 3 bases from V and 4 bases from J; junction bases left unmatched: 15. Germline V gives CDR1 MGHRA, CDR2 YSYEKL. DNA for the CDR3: TGCGCCAGCAGCCACGCCTATGGTCACAGGGGGATTGCAGATACGCAGTATTTT. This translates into CASSHAYGHRGIADTQYF.

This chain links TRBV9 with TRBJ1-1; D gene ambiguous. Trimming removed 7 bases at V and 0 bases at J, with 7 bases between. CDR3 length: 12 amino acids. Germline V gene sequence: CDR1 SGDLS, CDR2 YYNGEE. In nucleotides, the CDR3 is TGTGCCAGCGGCGCTATGAACACTGAAGCTTTCTTT. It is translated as CASGAMNTEAFF.

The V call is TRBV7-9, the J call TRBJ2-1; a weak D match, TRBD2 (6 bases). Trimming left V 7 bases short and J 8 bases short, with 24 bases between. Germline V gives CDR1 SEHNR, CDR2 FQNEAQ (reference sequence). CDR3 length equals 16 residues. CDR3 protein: CASNQPPGLFLDEQFF. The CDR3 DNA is TGTGCCAGCAACCAACCCCCGGGACTCTTTCTCGATGAGCAGTTCTTC.

CDR3 coding DNA: TGTGCCAGCAGTTCCCCGAGGGGTAGCTCCTACGAGCAGTACTTC. It translates to CASSSPRGSSYEQYF. The chain joins TRBV27 to TRBJ2-7; D assignment may be TRBD1 or TRBD2 (5 bases each). The V end lost 4 bases, the J end lost 0 bases, and 13 bases lay between the germline ends. Germline V lookup: CDR1 MNHEY, CDR2 SMNVEV (reference sequence). The CDR3 runs to 15 residues.

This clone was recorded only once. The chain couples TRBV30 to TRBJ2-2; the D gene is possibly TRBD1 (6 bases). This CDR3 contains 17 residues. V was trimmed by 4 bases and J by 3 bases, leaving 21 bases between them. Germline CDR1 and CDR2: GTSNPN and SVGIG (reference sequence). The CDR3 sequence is CAWTVTGSGFDTGELFF. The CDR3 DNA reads TGTGCCTGGACGGTTACAGGGTCGGGTTTCGACACCGGGGAGCTGTTTTTT.

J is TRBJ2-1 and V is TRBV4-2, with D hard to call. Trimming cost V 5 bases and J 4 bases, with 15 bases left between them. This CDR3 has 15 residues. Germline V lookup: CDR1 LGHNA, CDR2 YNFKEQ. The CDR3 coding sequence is TGTGCCAGCAGCGATTTTAATACCTTGTACAATGAGCAGTTCTTC. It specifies CASSDFNTLYNEQFF.

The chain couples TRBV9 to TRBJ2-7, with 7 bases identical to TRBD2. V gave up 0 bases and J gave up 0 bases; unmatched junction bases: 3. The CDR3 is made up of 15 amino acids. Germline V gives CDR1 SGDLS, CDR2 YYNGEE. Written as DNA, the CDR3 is TGTGCCAGCAGCGTAGAGTCGGGGGGCTCCTACGAGCAGTACTTC. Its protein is CASSVESGGSYEQYF.

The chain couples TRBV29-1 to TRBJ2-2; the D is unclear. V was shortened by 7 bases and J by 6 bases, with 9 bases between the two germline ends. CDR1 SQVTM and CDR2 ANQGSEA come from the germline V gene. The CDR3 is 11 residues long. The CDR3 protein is CSGVGSGELFF. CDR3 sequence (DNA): TGCAGCGGAGTGGGGTCCGGGGAGCTGTTTTTT.

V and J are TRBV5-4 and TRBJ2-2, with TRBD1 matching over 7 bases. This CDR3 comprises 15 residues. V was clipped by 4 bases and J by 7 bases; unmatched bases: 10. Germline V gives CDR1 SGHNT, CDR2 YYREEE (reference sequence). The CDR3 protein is CASSALGTEDGELFF. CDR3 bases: TGTGCCAGCAGCGCTCTCGGGACAGAAGACGGGGAGCTGTTTTTT.

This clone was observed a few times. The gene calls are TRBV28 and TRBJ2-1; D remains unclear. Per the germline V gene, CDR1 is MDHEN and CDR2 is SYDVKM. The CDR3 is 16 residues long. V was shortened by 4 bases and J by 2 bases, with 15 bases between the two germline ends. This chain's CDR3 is CASSSQRLGAYNEQFF. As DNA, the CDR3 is TGTGCCAGCAGTTCCCAAAGACTTGGGGCCTACAATGAGCAGTTCTTC.

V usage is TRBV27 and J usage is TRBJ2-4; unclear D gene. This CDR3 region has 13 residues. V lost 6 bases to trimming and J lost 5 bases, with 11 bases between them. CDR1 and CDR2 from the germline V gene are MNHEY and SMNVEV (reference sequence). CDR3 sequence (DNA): TGTGCCAGCAGCCCATTATTCCAAAACATTCAGTACTTC. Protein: CASSPLFQNIQYF.

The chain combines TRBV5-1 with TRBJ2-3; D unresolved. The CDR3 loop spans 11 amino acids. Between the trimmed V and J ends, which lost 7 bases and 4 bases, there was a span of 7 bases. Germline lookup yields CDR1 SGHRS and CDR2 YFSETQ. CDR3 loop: CASHSSDTQYF. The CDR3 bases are TGCGCCAGCCATTCGTCAGATACGCAGTATTTT.

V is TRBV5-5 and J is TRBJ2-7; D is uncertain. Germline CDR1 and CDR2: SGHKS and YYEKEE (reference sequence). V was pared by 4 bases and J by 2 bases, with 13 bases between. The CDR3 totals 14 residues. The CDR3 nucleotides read TGTGCCAGCAGCCAAGATCCCGGCCCCTACGAGCAGTACTTC. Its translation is CASSQDPGPYEQYF.

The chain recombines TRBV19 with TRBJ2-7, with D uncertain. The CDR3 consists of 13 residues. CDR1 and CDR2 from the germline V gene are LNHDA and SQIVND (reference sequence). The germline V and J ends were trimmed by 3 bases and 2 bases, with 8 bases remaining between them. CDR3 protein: CASSITLAYEQYF. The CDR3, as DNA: TGTGCCAGTAGTATTACGCTAGCCTACGAGCAGTACTTC.

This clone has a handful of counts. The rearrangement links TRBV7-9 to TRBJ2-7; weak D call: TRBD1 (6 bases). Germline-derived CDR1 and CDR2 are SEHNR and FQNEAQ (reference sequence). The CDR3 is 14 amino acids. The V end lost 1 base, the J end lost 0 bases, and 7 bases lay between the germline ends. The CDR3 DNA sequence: TGTGCCAGCAGCTTAGGACAGGACTCCTACGAGCAGTACTTC. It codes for CASSLGQDSYEQYF.

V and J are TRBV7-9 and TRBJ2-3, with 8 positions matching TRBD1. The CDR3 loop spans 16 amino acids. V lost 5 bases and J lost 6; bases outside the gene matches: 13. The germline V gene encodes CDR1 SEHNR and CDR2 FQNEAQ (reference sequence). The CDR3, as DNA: TGTGCCAGCAGCCGCGGGACAGGCCCGCTGCTGGATACGCAGTATTTT. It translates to CASSRGTGPLLDTQYF.

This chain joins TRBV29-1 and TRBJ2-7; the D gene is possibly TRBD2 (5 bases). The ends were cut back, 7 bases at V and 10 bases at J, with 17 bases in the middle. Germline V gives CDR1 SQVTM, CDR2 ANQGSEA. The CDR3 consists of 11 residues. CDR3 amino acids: CSAGDGLSQYF. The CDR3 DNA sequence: TGCAGCGCCGGGGATGGTCTGAGCCAGTACTTC.

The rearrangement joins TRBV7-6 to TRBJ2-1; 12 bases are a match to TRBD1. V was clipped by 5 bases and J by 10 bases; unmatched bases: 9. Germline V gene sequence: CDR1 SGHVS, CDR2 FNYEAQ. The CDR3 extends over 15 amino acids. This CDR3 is CASSRDRGLLGEQFF. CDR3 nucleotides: TGTGCCAGCAGCCGGGACAGGGGGCTTCTTGGGGAGCAGTTCTTC.

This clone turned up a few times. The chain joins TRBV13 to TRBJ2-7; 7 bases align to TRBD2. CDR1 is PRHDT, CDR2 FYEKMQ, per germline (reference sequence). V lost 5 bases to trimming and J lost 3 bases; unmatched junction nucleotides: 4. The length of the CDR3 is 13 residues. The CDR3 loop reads CASSPGGFYEQYF. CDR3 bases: TGTGCCAGCAGCCCCGGGGGGTTCTACGAGCAGTACTTC.